This TCR beta chain was documented in a study of shared clonotypes between healthy human individuals. Germline V gene sequence: CDR1 LNHDA, CDR2 SQIVND (reference sequence). This CDR3 region has 15 residues. In regard to this clone: The junction does not match germline at one end; this may be a read error.

TCRdb's copy holds only in-frame clones and misses some; the assay was immunoSEQ multiplex PCR. The sample holds roughly 2,500,000 clones, 93% seen once. Sequencing input: naive CD4+ T cells from PBMCs. Subset: CD45RA+ positively selected. The rearrangement links TRBV19 to TRBJ2-7; a weak D match, TRBD1 (5 bases). The origin of this receptor is a young man in good health. Some clones in this sample may be carry-over from other donors' samples. This CDR3 is CASTISQGSTYEQYF. The CDR3, as DNA: TGTGCCAGTACTATATCGCAGGGCTCGACCTACGAGCAGTACTTC.